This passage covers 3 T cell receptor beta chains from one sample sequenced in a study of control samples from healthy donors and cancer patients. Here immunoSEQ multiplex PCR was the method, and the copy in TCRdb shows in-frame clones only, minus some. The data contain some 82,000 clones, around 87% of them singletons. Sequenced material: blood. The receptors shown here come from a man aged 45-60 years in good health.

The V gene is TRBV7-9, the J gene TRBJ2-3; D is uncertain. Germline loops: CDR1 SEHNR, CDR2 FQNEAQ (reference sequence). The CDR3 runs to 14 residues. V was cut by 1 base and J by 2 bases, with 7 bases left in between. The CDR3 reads CASSLVGNTDTQYF. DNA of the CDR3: TGTGCCAGCAGCTTAGTAGGTAACACAGATACGCAGTATTTT.

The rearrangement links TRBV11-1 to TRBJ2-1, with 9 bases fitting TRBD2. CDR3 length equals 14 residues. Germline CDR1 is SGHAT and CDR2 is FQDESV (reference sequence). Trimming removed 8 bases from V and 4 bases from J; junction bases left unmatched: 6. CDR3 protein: CASETSGVYNEQFF. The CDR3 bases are TGTGCCAGCGAGACTAGCGGCGTGTACAATGAGCAGTTCTTC. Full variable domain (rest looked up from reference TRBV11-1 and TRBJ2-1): EAEVAQSPRYKITEKSQAVAFWCDPISGHATLYWYRQILGQGPELLVQFQDESVVDDSQLPKDRFSAERLKGVDSTLKIQPAELGDSAMYLCASETSGVYNEQFFGPGTRLTVL.

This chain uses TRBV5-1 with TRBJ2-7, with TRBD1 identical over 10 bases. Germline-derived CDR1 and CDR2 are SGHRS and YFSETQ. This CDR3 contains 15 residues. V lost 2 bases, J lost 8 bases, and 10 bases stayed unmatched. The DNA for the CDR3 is TGCGCCAGCAGCTTAGGGACAGGGGCCCCGGTGAAGCAGTACGTC. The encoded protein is CASSLGTGAPVKQYV.